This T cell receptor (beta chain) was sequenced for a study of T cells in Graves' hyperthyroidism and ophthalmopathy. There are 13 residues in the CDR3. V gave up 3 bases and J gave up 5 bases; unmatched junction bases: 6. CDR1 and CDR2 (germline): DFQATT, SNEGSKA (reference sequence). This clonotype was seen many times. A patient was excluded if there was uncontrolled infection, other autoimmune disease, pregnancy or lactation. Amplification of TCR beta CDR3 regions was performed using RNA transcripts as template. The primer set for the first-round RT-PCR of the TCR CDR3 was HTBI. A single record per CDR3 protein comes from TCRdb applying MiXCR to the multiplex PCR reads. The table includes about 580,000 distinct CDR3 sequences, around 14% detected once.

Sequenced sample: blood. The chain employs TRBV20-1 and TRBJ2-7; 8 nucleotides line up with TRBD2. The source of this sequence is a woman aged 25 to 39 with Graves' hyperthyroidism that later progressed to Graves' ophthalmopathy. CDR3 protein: CSASGRAVNEQYF. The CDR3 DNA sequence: TGCAGTGCTAGCGGGAGGGCCGTGAACGAGCAGTACTTC.